Each of the 16 T cell receptor beta chains below was sequenced from the same sample in a study of blood T cell repertoires in COVID-19. Sequencing used immunoSEQ multiplex PCR; TCRdb keeps in-frame clones, though not all of them. The data show approximately 330,000 clones, approximately 87% seen once. Sequenced input: peripheral blood. These receptors all come from a woman in her 50s with active or convalescent COVID-19.

The V gene is TRBV7-2, the J gene TRBJ1-6; D not certain. The CDR3 consists of 14 residues. Trimming pared 7 bases from V and 7 bases from J, leaving 14 bases between. Germline V gene lookup returns CDR1 SGHTA and CDR2 FQGNSA. The CDR3, as DNA: TGTGCCAGCAACCTGGGCACACGGAATTCACCCCTCCACTTT. Protein sequence: CASNLGTRNSPLHF.

The chain uses TRBV12-5 and TRBJ1-1; 7 bases match TRBD1. The trim removed 8 bases at V and 1 base at J, leaving 10 bases unmatched. The germline CDR1 and CDR2 sequences are LGHNT and FRNRAP. The CDR3 sequence is 15 residues long. CDR3 in DNA: TGTGCTAGTCAACTCCGGGGACAGTGGAACACTGAAGCTTTCTTT. It yields the protein CASQLRGQWNTEAFF.

V and J are TRBV19 and TRBJ2-3; a weak D match, TRBD1 (5 bases). The CDR3 loop spans 13 amino acids. Germline V gene lookup returns CDR1 LNHDA and CDR2 SQIVND (reference sequence). Trimming pared 6 bases from V and 0 bases from J, leaving 7 bases between. Here the CDR3 reads CASRGRSTDTQYF. In DNA, the CDR3 is TGTGCCAGTAGGGGGCGGAGCACAGATACGCAGTATTTT.

CDR3 in amino acids: CAWGQGAETEAFF. Written as DNA, the CDR3 is TGTGCCTGGGGACAGGGGGCTGAGACTGAAGCTTTCTTT. The gene calls are TRBV30 and TRBJ1-1; 11 bases match TRBD1. V shed 5 bases, J shed 5 bases, and the junction held 4 bases outside the gene matches. The CDR3 has 13 amino acids. Germline V CDR1 and CDR2: GTSNPN, SVGIG (reference sequence).

The chain recombines TRBV6-2 or TRBV6-3 with TRBJ2-7; 10 bases are a match to TRBD1. Trimming cost V 2 bases and J 2 bases; bases outside gene matches: 3. The CDR3 is made up of 15 amino acids. The germline V gene encodes CDR1 MNHEY and CDR2 SVGEGT. The CDR3 loop is CASSYPGTGAYEQYF. The CDR3 DNA reads as TGTGCCAGCAGTTACCCGGGGACAGGGGCCTACGAGCAGTACTTC.

V gene TRBV4-2 combines with J gene TRBJ2-1, with TRBD1 identical over 10 bases. The CDR3 consists of 19 residues. The ends lost 4 bases at V and 0 bases at J; junction bases unmatched: 12. Germline CDR1 reads LGHNA; CDR2 reads YNFKEQ. This CDR3 is CASSLLTVGQGSSYNEQFF. The CDR3 region has the DNA TGTGCCAGCAGCCTTCTAACAGTGGGACAGGGGAGCTCCTACAATGAGCAGTTCTTC.

In its sample, this clone was seen a few times. V usage is TRBV29-1 and J usage is TRBJ2-7; D is possibly TRBD1 (6 bases). With 7 bases removed from V and 4 bases from J, the gap between germline ends came to 17 bases. The V gene's germline CDR1 is SQVTM and CDR2 ANQGSEA. This CDR3 has 13 residues. CDR3 sequence: CSGLKGVGYEQYF. CDR3 in DNA: TGCAGCGGTTTAAAGGGGGTCGGATACGAGCAGTACTTC.

This chain connects TRBV5-6 to TRBJ1-6, with a weak D call TRBD1 (6 bases). V lost 0 bases and J lost 5, with 12 bases in between. The CDR3 sequence is 16 residues long. The germline V gene encodes CDR1 SGHDT and CDR2 YYEEEE. CDR3 loop: CASSLGGGADNSPLHF. For the CDR3, the DNA is TGTGCCAGCAGCTTGGGCGGGGGCGCGGATAATTCACCCCTCCACTTT.

This clone was detected only once. This chain uses TRBV19 with TRBJ1-2; D not certain. The V gene lost 6 bases and the J gene lost 4 bases, with 18 bases spanning the gap. Germline V gene lookup returns CDR1 LNHDA and CDR2 SQIVND (reference sequence). This CDR3 has 15 amino acids. In DNA form, the CDR3 reads TGTGCCAGTAGGGAAGGCGGCTCCAACCTCTATGGCTACACCTTC. Its translation: CASREGGSNLYGYTF.

The J gene is TRBJ1-2, the V gene TRBV7-2; a weak D match, TRBD1 (5 bases). Germline CDR1 is SGHTA and CDR2 is FQGNSA. This CDR3 comprises 14 residues. V was shortened by 1 base and J by 4 bases, with 10 bases between the two germline ends. The CDR3 DNA reads as TGTGCCAGCAGCTTAGGACCAGACAGCTATGGCTACACCTTC. This translates into CASSLGPDSYGYTF.

The rearrangement joins TRBV28 to TRBJ2-7; TRBD2 matches 7 bases. Germline V gene data show CDR1 as MDHEN and CDR2 as SYDVKM. Trimming took 4 bases from V and 2 from J; bases not matched to a gene: 8. The CDR3 has 15 amino acids. The CDR3 DNA reads as TGTGCCAGCAGTTCCGGAGAACGGGGGGCCTACGAGCAGTACTTC. It is translated as CASSSGERGAYEQYF.

The V call is TRBV29-1, the J call TRBJ2-1; D not certain. Germline V CDR1 and CDR2: SQVTM, ANQGSEA. CDR3 length equals 14 residues. Trimming stripped 8 bases from V and 0 bases from J, with 14 bases between. The CDR3 spells CSTHRKSSYNEQFF. The CDR3 region has the DNA TGCAGCACTCACAGAAAGAGCTCCTACAATGAGCAGTTCTTC.

This clone was recorded once. The V gene is TRBV6-2 or TRBV6-3, the J gene TRBJ2-1, with TRBD1 matching 9 bases. This CDR3 contains 15 residues. The V gene's germline CDR1 is MNHEY and CDR2 SVGEGT. V dropped 5 bases and J dropped 9; count of bases not matched to a gene: 11. This CDR3 reads CASSVRTGETREQFF. DNA for the CDR3: TGTGCCAGCAGTGTCCGGACAGGGGAAACGCGTGAGCAGTTCTTC.

The chain employs TRBV10-3 and TRBJ1-5; no firm D call. The CDR3 loop spans 13 amino acids. Germline CDR1 is ENHRY and CDR2 is SYGVKD. V lost 0 bases and J lost 4, with 4 bases in between. CDR3 loop: CAISESANQPQHF. DNA of the CDR3: TGTGCCATCAGTGAGTCAGCTAATCAGCCCCAGCATTTT.

The chain links TRBV10-3 to TRBJ2-1; TRBD2 aligns across 10 bases. V was pared by 6 bases and J by 9 bases, with 8 bases of the junction left unmatched. The CDR3 has 14 amino acids. Germline assignment: CDR1 ENHRY and CDR2 SYGVKD. For the CDR3, the DNA is TGTGCCATCAGGACGTCTAGCGGGAGCCTTGAGCAGTTCTTC. As protein: CAIRTSSGSLEQFF.

The chain is built from TRBV6-5 and TRBJ1-5; perhaps TRBD1 as D (6 bases). Germline CDR1 MNHEY, CDR2 SVGAGI. V lost 4 bases to trimming and J lost 5 bases, with 18 bases between them. This CDR3 comprises 16 residues. The CDR3 region is CASSSYITGRDQPQHF. CDR3 sequence (DNA): TGTGCCAGCAGTTCGTACATCACAGGGCGAGATCAGCCCCAGCATTTT.